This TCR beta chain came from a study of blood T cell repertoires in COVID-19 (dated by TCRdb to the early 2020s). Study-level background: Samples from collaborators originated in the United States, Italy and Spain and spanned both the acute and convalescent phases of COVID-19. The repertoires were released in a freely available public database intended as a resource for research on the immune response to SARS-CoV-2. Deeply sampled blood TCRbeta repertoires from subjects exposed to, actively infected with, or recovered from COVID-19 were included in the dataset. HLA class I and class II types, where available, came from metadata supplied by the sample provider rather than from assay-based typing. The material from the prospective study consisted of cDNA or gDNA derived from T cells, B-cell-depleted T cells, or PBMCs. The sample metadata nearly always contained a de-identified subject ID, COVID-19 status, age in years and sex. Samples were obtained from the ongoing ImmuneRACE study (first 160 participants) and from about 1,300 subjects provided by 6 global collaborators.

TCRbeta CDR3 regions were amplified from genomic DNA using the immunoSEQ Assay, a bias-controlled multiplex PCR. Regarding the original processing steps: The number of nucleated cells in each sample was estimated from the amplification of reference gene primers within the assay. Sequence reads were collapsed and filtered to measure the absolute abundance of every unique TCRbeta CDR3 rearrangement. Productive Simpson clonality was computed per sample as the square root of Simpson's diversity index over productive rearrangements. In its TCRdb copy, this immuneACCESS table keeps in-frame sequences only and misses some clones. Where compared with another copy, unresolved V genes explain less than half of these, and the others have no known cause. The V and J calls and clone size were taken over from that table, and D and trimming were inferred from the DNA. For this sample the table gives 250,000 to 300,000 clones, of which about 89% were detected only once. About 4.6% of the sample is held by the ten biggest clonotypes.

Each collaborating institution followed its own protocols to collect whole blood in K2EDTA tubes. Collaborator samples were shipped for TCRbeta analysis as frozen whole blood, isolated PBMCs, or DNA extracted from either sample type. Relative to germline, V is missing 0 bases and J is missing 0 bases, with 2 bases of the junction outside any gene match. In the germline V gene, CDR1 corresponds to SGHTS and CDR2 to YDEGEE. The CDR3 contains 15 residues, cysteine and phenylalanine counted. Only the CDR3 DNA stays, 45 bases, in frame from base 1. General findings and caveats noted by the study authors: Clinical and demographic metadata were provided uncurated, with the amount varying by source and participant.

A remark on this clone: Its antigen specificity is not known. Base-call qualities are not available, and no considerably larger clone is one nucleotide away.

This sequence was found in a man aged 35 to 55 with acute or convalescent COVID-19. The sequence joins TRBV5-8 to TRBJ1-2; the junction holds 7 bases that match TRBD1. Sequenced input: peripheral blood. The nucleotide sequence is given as TGTGCCAGCAGCTTGGACAGGGGATCTAACTATGGCTACACCTTC. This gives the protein CASSLDRGSNYGYTF.